This passage covers 22 T cell receptor beta chains from one sample sequenced in a study of CD8 T cells in Susac syndrome. The authors reverse transcribed about 0.5 to 1 ug RNA with random hexamers. TCRdb redid the calling of the immunoSEQ multiplex PCR reads with MiXCR, one entry per CDR3 protein. The table records roughly 200,000 distinct CDR3 sequences, approximately 95% of them present only once. Specimen: CD4+ T cells from PBMCs. All receptors derive from a human donor in good health.

The genes are TRBV29-1 and TRBJ2-1; 11 bases are shared with TRBD2. V shed 6 bases, J shed 7 bases, and the junction held 8 bases outside the gene matches. The CDR3 is 14 residues long. The germline gives CDR1 SQVTM, CDR2 ANQGSEA. The CDR3 bases are TGCAGCGTGGGAACTAGCGGGAGTAGGAATGAGCAGTTCTTC. Its translation is CSVGTSGSRNEQFF.

This clonotype was counted once. The chain joins TRBV20-1 to TRBJ2-3; D unresolved. Trimming cost V 2 bases and J 0 bases, with 9 bases left between them. The germline CDR1 and CDR2 sequences are DFQATT and SNEGSKA (reference sequence). The CDR3 has 14 amino acids. The DNA for the CDR3 is TGCAGTGCTAGAAATGGCGGTAGCACAGATACGCAGTATTTT. It is translated as CSARNGGSTDTQYF.

The CDR3 DNA follows: TGTGCCAGCAGCCCGACTAGCTGGTACAATGAGCAGTTCTTC. Translated, it gives CASSPTSWYNEQFF. The chain employs TRBV14 and TRBJ2-1; TRBD2 aligns across 7 bases. V shed 4 bases, J shed 4 bases, and the junction held 4 bases outside the gene matches. CDR1 and CDR2 from the germline V gene are SGHDN and FVKESK. The CDR3 extends over 14 amino acids.

This clonotype was counted a few times. The genes are TRBV27 and TRBJ1-5; D gene ambiguous. V lost 2 bases and J lost 8, with 16 bases in between. This CDR3 is 15 amino acids long. Germline-derived CDR1 and CDR2 are MNHEY and SMNVEV (reference sequence). CDR3 sequence reads: CASSLAGRRIKPQHF. In DNA, the CDR3 is TGTGCCAGCAGTTTAGCCGGGCGGCGTATTAAGCCCCAGCATTTT.

This rearrangement joins TRBV28 to TRBJ1-5; weak D call: TRBD1 (5 bases). Germline V gene sequence: CDR1 MDHEN, CDR2 SYDVKM. This CDR3 has 15 residues. The germline V and J ends were trimmed by 6 bases and 3 bases, with 15 bases remaining between them. The CDR3 nucleotides are TGTGCCAGCAGCGAGTGGTTAGGGACCAATCAGCCCCAGCATTTT. Translated: CASSEWLGTNQPQHF.

The chain recombines TRBV29-1 with TRBJ1-1; D unclear. CDR3 length: 13 residues. Trimming took off 4 bases at V and 4 bases at J, with 13 bases between the two ends. The V gene's germline CDR1 is SQVTM and CDR2 ANQGSEA. In DNA, the CDR3 is TGCAGCGTTGGTCCGGGGTTGAGCACTGAAGCTTTCTTT. Translation: CSVGPGLSTEAFF.

This chain joins TRBV20-1 and TRBJ1-4; D is ambiguous. This CDR3 region has 15 residues. Germline CDR1 is DFQATT and CDR2 is SNEGSKA (reference sequence). V was pared by 1 base and J by 8 bases, with 17 bases between. CDR3 in amino acids: CSARVPPEGQEKLFF. The CDR3, as DNA: TGCAGTGCTAGAGTCCCTCCGGAAGGGCAGGAAAAACTGTTTTTT.

The rearrangement links TRBV15 to TRBJ2-1; D assignment may be TRBD1 or TRBD2 (7 bases each). Trimming stripped 3 bases from V and 7 bases from J, with 16 bases between. The CDR3 has 15 amino acids. The germline CDR1 and CDR2 sequences are LNHNV and YYDKDF (reference sequence). CDR3 region: CATSSPQGEGNEQFF. CDR3 bases: TGTGCCACCAGCAGTCCGCAGGGGGAGGGGAATGAGCAGTTCTTC.

The chain employs TRBV29-1 and TRBJ1-2, with D unresolved. The V gene's germline CDR1 is SQVTM and CDR2 ANQGSEA. The V end was cut by 8 bases, the J end by 3 bases, with 7 bases between. The CDR3 spans 10 residues. The CDR3 DNA reads as TGCAGCTTCGGGGACTATGGCTACACCTTC. Protein sequence: CSFGDYGYTF.

The chain carries TRBV20-1 and TRBJ1-1, with D possibly matching TRBD1 (6 bases). In germline, CDR1 is DFQATT, CDR2 SNEGSKA (reference sequence). This CDR3 has 15 amino acids. V lost 2 bases and J 0 bases, leaving 13 bases between the germline ends. The CDR3, as DNA: TGCAGTGCTAGACCCTTGACAGGAGTGAACACTGAAGCTTTCTTT. It encodes CSARPLTGVNTEAFF.

This chain connects TRBV18 to TRBJ2-7; D is ambiguous. Per the germline V gene, CDR1 is KGHSH and CDR2 is LQKENI. The CDR3 is 13 amino acids. V was shortened by 6 bases and J by 3 bases, with 12 bases between the two germline ends. The CDR3 sequence: CASSSTPFYEQYV. The DNA of the CDR3 is TGTGCCAGCTCTTCGACACCGTTCTACGAGCAGTACGTC.

The chain combines TRBV5-6 with TRBJ1-6; D remains ambiguous. Trimming took 0 bases from V and 8 from J, leaving 18 bases between them. The CDR3 length is 17 residues. Germline assignment: CDR1 SGHDT and CDR2 YYEEEE. In DNA form, the CDR3 reads TGTGCCAGCAGCTTGGTTCTCACGGTTGGGAATCATTCACCCCTCCACTTT. This gives the protein CASSLVLTVGNHSPLHF.

The CDR3 DNA sequence: TGTGCCAGCAGTTTCGGGGGACAGGCTTTTGGCTACACCTTC. This sequence encodes CASSFGGQAFGYTF. This sequence joins TRBV12-3 or TRBV12-4 and TRBJ1-2, with 8 nucleotides matching TRBD1. This CDR3 spans 14 amino acids. The trim removed 3 bases at V and 7 bases at J, leaving 7 bases unmatched.

The chain recombines TRBV25-1 with TRBJ2-1; 8 bases are shared with TRBD2. The CDR3 has 14 amino acids. Trimming took 4 bases from V and 1 from J; bases not matched to a gene: 0. Germline V CDR1 and CDR2: MGHDK, SYGVNS. The CDR3 spells CASSVAGSYNEQFF. CDR3 DNA: TGTGCCAGCAGTGTAGCGGGGTCCTACAATGAGCAGTTCTTC.

The genes are TRBV29-1 and TRBJ2-6; D gene uncertain. V was cut by 6 bases and J by 0 bases, with 9 bases left in between. Germline V gene lookup returns CDR1 SQVTM and CDR2 ANQGSEA. The CDR3 is 14 residues long. CDR3: CSVGRSSGANVLTF. The CDR3 DNA reads TGCAGCGTGGGTCGGAGCTCTGGGGCCAACGTCCTGACTTTC.

The CDR3 here is CASRLSGTGYEQYF. The CDR3 DNA sequence: TGTGCCAGCAGACTATCCGGGACAGGCTACGAGCAGTACTTC. The chain is built from TRBV11-2 and TRBJ2-7, with 8 bases aligning to TRBD1. This CDR3 contains 14 residues. J gave up 3 bases and V 6 bases, and 7 bases lay outside the gene matches. Germline CDR1 SGHAT, CDR2 FQNNGV.

V and J are TRBV30 and TRBJ1-1; D uncertain. Trimming removed 0 bases from V and 1 base from J, with 12 bases in between. CDR1 and CDR2 (germline): GTSNPN, SVGIG (reference sequence). The CDR3 has 15 amino acids. In DNA form, the CDR3 reads TGTGCCTGGAGTGTACCAGGACCGCAGAACACTGAAGCTTTCTTT. It specifies CAWSVPGPQNTEAFF.

The chain is built from TRBV3-1 and TRBJ2-1; D may be TRBD1 (5 bases). The CDR3 loop spans 11 amino acids. The germline CDR1 and CDR2 sequences are LGHDT and YNNKEL (reference sequence). Trimming took off 3 bases at V and 10 bases at J, with 7 bases between the two ends. DNA of the CDR3: TGTGCCAGCAGCCAGGGGCGGGAGCAGTTCTTC. Protein: CASSQGREQFF.

The rearrangement links TRBV5-1 to TRBJ2-1; D gene ambiguous. From germline, CDR1 is SGHRS and CDR2 YFSETQ. Trimming took 2 bases from V and 0 from J, leaving 12 bases between them. The CDR3 runs to 16 residues. CDR3 in amino acids: CASSFFVAVSYNEQFF. The CDR3 nucleotides read TGCGCCAGCAGCTTCTTCGTGGCGGTCTCCTACAATGAGCAGTTCTTC. The variable domain in full, with the rest retrieved from reference TRBV5-1 and TRBJ2-1, is KAGVTQTPRYLIKTRGQQVTLSCSPISGHRSVSWYQQTPGQGLQFLFEYFSETQRNKGNFPGRFSGRQFSNSRSEMNVSTLELGDSALYLCASSFFVAVSYNEQFFGPGTRLTVL.

The chain combines TRBV15 with TRBJ2-3; D is unclear. CDR3 size: 14 residues. V lost 4 bases to trimming and J lost 5 bases, with 13 bases between them. The germline V gene encodes CDR1 LNHNV and CDR2 YYDKDF (reference sequence). The CDR3 DNA follows: TGTGCCACCAGCAACCCCACCGTGGTAGATACGCAGTATTTT. This codes for CATSNPTVVDTQYF.

The CDR3 sequence: CATSGVVRGLEQFF. CDR3 in DNA: TGTGCCACCAGCGGAGTCGTCAGGGGCCTGGAGCAGTTCTTC. The chain links TRBV15 to TRBJ2-1; D possibly corresponds to TRBD1 (6 bases). With 5 bases removed from V and 10 bases from J, the gap between germline ends came to 18 bases. In germline, CDR1 is LNHNV, CDR2 YYDKDF (reference sequence). The CDR3 runs to 14 residues.

The chain couples TRBV5-1 to TRBJ2-1; 15 positions agree with TRBD2. Per the germline V gene, CDR1 is SGHRS and CDR2 is YFSETQ. Trimming cost V 3 bases and J 8 bases; bases outside gene matches: 9. CDR3 length: 17 amino acids. The CDR3: CASSSTAGLAGGDEQFF. In DNA form, the CDR3 reads TGCGCCAGCAGCTCCACAGCGGGACTAGCGGGAGGAGATGAGCAGTTCTTC.